This entry describes one T cell receptor (beta chain). The data were obtained in a study of blood T cell repertoires in COVID-19. Germline CDR1 SGHTA, CDR2 FQGNSA. Unmatched junction bases numbered 2, after V lost 0 bases and J lost 5 bases. This CDR3 is built from 14 residues. Using immunoSEQ multiplex PCR, the repertoire was profiled, and TCRdb retains in-frame clones only, with some absent. The sample carries 650,000 to 800,000 clones, just under 90% recorded once. The rearrangement joins TRBV7-2 to TRBJ2-5, with 8 bases fitting TRBD2. This sequence was found in a woman younger than 30 with acute or convalescent COVID-19. The sample was peripheral blood. For the CDR3, the DNA is TGTGCCAGCAGCTTAGCCTCTAGCGGGGAGACCCAGTACTTC. Amino acids: CASSLASSGETQYF.